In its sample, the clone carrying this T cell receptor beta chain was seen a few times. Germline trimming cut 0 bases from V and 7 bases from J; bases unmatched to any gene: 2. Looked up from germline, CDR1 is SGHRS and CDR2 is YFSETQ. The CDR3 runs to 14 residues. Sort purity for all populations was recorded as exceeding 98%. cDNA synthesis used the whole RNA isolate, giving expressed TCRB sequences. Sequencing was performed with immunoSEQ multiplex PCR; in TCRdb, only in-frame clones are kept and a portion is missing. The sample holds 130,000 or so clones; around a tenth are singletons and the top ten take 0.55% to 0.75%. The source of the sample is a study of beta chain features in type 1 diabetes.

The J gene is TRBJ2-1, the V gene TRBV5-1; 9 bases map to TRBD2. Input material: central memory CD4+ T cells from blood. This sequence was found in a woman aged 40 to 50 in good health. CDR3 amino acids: CASSLGLAVNEQFF. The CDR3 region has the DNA TGCGCCAGCAGCTTGGGACTAGCGGTGAATGAGCAGTTCTTC.